This T cell receptor (beta chain) was recorded in a study of neurological immune-mediated disorders. TCRdb re-derived calls from the 5' RACE reads in MiXCR, one entry per CDR3 protein. The sample contains about 80,000 distinct CDR3 sequences, 5.8% of which appear only once. This CDR3 is 16 amino acids long. The junction had 12 bases not matched to a gene; V was cut back by 6 bases and J by 8 bases. CDR1 SGHTA and CDR2 FQGNSA come from the germline V gene. This clonotype was seen at least ten times. Time point defined: longitudinal time-point 2. V and J are TRBV7-2 and TRBJ1-4; 10 nucleotides line up with TRBD1. The specimen was PBMCs. The TCR was taken from a woman aged 60 to 75 with multiple sclerosis. The CDR3 spells CASSQRLGQGLEKLFF. CDR3 in DNA: TGTGCCAGCAGTCAGCGGCTGGGACAGGGGTTAGAAAAACTGTTTTTT.